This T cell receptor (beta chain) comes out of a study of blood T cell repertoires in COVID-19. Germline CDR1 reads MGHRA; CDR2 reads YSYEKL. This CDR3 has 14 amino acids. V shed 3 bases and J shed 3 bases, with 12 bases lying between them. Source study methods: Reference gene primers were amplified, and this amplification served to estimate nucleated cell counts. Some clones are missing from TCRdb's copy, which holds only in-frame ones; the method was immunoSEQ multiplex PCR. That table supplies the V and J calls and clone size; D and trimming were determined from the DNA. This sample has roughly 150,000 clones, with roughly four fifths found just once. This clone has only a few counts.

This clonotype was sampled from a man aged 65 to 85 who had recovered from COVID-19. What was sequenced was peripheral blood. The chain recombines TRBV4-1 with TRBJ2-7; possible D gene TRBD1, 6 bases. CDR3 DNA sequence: TGCGCCAGCAGCCATCAGGGGAAGGACTACGAGCAGTACTTC. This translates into CASSHQGKDYEQYF.